This T cell receptor (beta chain) was observed in a study of CD8 T cell repertoires and HIV-1 epitope variants (dated by TCRdb to about 2020). For context, the study as a whole: Twenty-five peptides representing autologous and known Gag and Nef epitope variants were each used to stimulate T cells in separate culture wells. A CMV, EBV and flu peptide pool, the Ebola AY9 epitope as negative control, and a no-peptide well were included as control conditions. A total of 80 or so T cell cultures were run, with each culture condition performed in triplicate except for one peptide, which was performed in duplicate. T cells were enriched using the EasySep Human T Cell Enrichment Kit and were co-cultured with equal numbers of autologous T cell-negative cells serving as antigen-presenting cells. Cultures were maintained for approximately eleven days in IMDM with gentamicin, and half-media changes adding IL-2, IL-7 and IL-15 were performed on days 3 and 7. An aliquot of 1M T cells was set aside as an uncultured baseline condition, separate from the approximately 80 T cell cultures. Tested epitopes included three Gag epitope families and Nef HW9 and YT9. Broader findings and caveats from the paper: Nine antigen-specific TCR beta clonotypes were identified, and five or six of them appeared cross-reactive for autologous or known escape epitope variants. The assay identified only TCR beta chains and indicated proliferation in response to antigen, without indicating T cell function or cytokine profile. The Nef KF9 family was recognized by five clonotypes and the HW9 family by one, and no responses to the TAALDMSHF plasma variant were observed.

The EasySep Human CD8+ T Cell Enrichment Kit was used on day 10 to isolate CD8+ T cells from every culture. This clone was seen more than once but under ten times. Its antigen is still unknown. Base qualities are not provided; no much larger clone lies one nucleotide away. CDR1 MNHNS and CDR2 SASEGT were looked up in the germline V gene. After removal of 6 bases from V and 6 bases from J, the junction retains 4 bases not matched to a gene. Including cysteine and phenylalanine, the CDR3 has 14 amino acids. Only the CDR3 part of the read is kept: 42 bases, read in frame from the first base. Sequencing of TCR beta CDR3 regions was performed at survey depth on the immunoSEQ platform. The QIAamp DNA micro kit was used to extract genomic DNA from every cultured and uncultured CD8+ T cell population. Processing in the source paper ran as follows. Samples with under 5,000 productive reads were excluded, and this exclusion removed about 6.5% of the 75 HIV peptide-stimulated cultures. A MANAFEST web app trimmed sequences to CDR3 and removed nonproductive sequences, CDR3s under 5 amino acids, and those not starting C or ending F/W. Antigen-specific clonotypes had to expand in at least 2 of 3 replicates versus no-peptide control at FDR 0.01, only within one epitope family. A frequency at least fivefold higher than in wells stimulated with peptides from other epitope families was additionally required for specific clonotypes. Not all clones reach the TCRdb copy of this immuneACCESS table, which keeps in-frame sequences only. Checked studies attribute under half of the gap to unresolved V genes and leave the rest unexplained. V and J calls plus clone size are reproduced from that table; the DNA served to infer D and trimming. This sample gives about 95,000 clones in total; around 75% of them show up just once. The ten top clones hold roughly 26% of the sample.

The sequenced sample consisted of uncultured baseline CD8+ T cells from peripheral blood mononuclear cells (PBMCs). This receptor was identified in a male donor with HIV. This chain is built from TRBV6-1 and TRBJ2-4; TRBD1 agrees with 11 junctional bases. CDR3 reads: CASRAGTGGNIQYF. The DNA sequence is as follows: TGTGCCAGCAGAGCCGGGACAGGGGGAAACATTCAGTACTTC.